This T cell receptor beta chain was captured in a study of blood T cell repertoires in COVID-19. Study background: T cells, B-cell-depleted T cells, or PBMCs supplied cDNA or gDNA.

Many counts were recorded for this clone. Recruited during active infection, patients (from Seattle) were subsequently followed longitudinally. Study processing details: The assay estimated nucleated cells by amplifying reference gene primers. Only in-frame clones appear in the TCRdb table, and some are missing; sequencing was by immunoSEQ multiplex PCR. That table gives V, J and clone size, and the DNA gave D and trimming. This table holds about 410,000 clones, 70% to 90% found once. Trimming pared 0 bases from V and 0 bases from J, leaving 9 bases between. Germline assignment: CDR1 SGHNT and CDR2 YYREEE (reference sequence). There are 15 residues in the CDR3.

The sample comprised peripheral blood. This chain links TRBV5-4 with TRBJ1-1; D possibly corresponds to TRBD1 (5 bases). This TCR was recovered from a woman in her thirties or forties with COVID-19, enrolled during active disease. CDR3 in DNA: TGTGCCAGCAGCTTGGATTCAGGGATGAACACTGAAGCTTTCTTT. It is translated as CASSLDSGMNTEAFF.